This T cell receptor beta chain was recorded in a study of blood T cell repertoires in COVID-19. Overall study: The origin of the acute and convalescent COVID-19 samples was the United States, Italy and Spain. PBMCs, B-cell-depleted T cells, or T cells provided the cDNA or gDNA that made up the material.

Seattle researchers signed up patients amid active infection and tracked them longitudinally. The CDR3 length is 14 residues. V was cut by 1 base and J by 10 bases, with 11 bases left in between. Germline-derived CDR1 and CDR2 are LGHDT and YNNKEL (reference sequence). Original processing notes: Estimation of nucleated cell counts relied on the amplification of reference gene primers. Data came from immunoSEQ multiplex PCR; TCRdb stores just in-frame clones and leaves some out. That table gives V, J and clone size, and the DNA gave D and trimming. The sample has fewer than 50,000 clones; around nine tenths are singletons.

Sequenced input: peripheral blood. This chain connects TRBV3-1 (or the pseudogene TRBV3-2) to TRBJ1-6; D uncertain. The receptor was derived from a man in his fifties with COVID-19, enrolled during active disease. Written as DNA, the CDR3 is TGTGCCAGCAGCCAAGCTTTCGGTAACTCACCCCTCCACTTT. This codes for CASSQAFGNSPLHF.